These 23 T cell receptor beta chains were sequenced from one sample in a study of T cell repertoires in cytomegalovirus infection (dated by TCRdb to between 2018 and 2020). Sequencing took place on an Illumina HiSeq 1500. TCRdb handled the public reads itself, with Q25 trimming in fastp and clone calling in MiXCR, and kept productive beta chains. Records with the same CDR3 protein are collapsed into one entry carrying the most frequent genes and DNA. Here the sample has 310,000 or so distinct CDR3 sequences; over 20% occur a single time. Clones ranked in the top ten supply over 11% of the sample. The sequencing sample was made of PBMCs. These receptors came from a human donor in good health (CMV status not recorded). Some clones in this sample may be carry-over from other donors' samples.

The chain recombines TRBV6-1 with TRBJ2-4, with 9 bases identical to TRBD1. This CDR3 has 16 residues. Losses at the gene ends were 6 bases for V and 4 bases for J; bases not matched to a gene: 10. Per the germline V gene, CDR1 is MNHNS and CDR2 is SASEGT. In nucleotides, the CDR3 is TGTGCCAGCAGCCCGGACAGGGGATTAAGGAAAAACATTCAGTACTTC. Residues: CASSPDRGLRKNIQYF.

This clonotype has a handful of counts. J is TRBJ2-6 and V is TRBV6-2 or TRBV6-3; D remains unclear. The CDR3 sequence is 13 residues long. The V gene's germline CDR1 is MNHEY and CDR2 SVGEGT. The ends were cut back, 5 bases at V and 4 bases at J, with 6 bases in the middle. This CDR3 reads CASSKNGANVLTF. The CDR3 DNA follows: TGTGCCAGCAGTAAAAACGGGGCCAACGTCCTGACTTTC.

This clonotype was detected many times. The chain couples TRBV7-2 to TRBJ1-5; TRBD1 matches at 7 bases. CDR1 and CDR2 from the germline V gene are SGHTA and FQGNSA. This CDR3 has 15 amino acids. The V segment lost 1 base and the J segment 5 bases; nucleotides outside the gene matches: 5. The CDR3 bases are TGTGCCAGCAGCTTAGTGGCAGGGGGGGATCAGCCCCAGCATTTT. Encoded protein: CASSLVAGGDQPQHF.

This clonotype has ten or more counts. The chain joins TRBV7-2 to TRBJ2-3; no firm D call. Germline values: CDR1 SGHTA, CDR2 FQGNSA. The CDR3 loop spans 14 amino acids. V shed 6 bases and J shed 4 bases, with 14 bases lying between them. This CDR3 is CASRFGVESDTQYF. DNA for the CDR3: TGTGCCAGCAGGTTTGGGGTAGAATCAGATACGCAGTATTTT.

The rearrangement links TRBV10-3 to TRBJ2-7; TRBD2 aligns across 7 bases. Per the germline V gene, CDR1 is ENHRY and CDR2 is SYGVKD. With V trimmed by 4 bases and J by 2 bases, 5 bases remained unmatched. The CDR3 loop spans 14 amino acids. As DNA, the CDR3 is TGTGCCATCAGTGTAGGCGGGGGAACCTACGAGCAGTACTTC. Its protein product is CAISVGGGTYEQYF.

The table lists this clonotype with many counts. The chain carries TRBV7-3 and TRBJ1-2, with no clear D. Looked up from germline, CDR1 is SGHTA and CDR2 is FQGTGA. V lost 4 bases and J 6 bases, leaving 18 bases between the germline ends. The CDR3 length is 15 residues. This chain's CDR3 is CASSSYGERSHGYTF. The CDR3 nucleotides are TGTGCCAGCAGCTCCTATGGGGAGAGAAGCCATGGCTACACCTTC.

This clonotype was picked up a small number of times. J is TRBJ1-2 and V is TRBV7-3, with D possibly being TRBD1 (6 bases). V shed 5 bases and J shed 8 bases, with 15 bases lying between them. Germline V lookup: CDR1 SGHTA, CDR2 FQGTGA. CDR3 length equals 13 residues. In nucleotides, the CDR3 is TGTGCCAGCAGCCCCCGGACAGAAAGCGGCTACACCTTC. This sequence encodes CASSPRTESGYTF. The full variable domain, rest sourced from reference TRBV7-3 and TRBJ1-2, is GAGVSQTPSNKVTEKGKYVELRCDPISGHTALYWYRQSLGQGPEFLIYFQGTGAADDSGLPNDRFFAVRPEGSVSTLKIQRTERGDSAVYLCASSPRTESGYTFGSGTRLTVV.

V usage is TRBV7-8 and J usage is TRBJ2-2; TRBD2 aligns across 8 bases. Germline values: CDR1 SGHVS, CDR2 FQNEAQ. This CDR3 spans 18 amino acids. The trim removed 5 bases at V and 1 base at J, leaving 12 bases unmatched. The CDR3 bases are TGTGCCAGCAGCCCACAGAGACCGGGACTAGTGAACACCGGGGAGCTGTTTTTT. Protein: CASSPQRPGLVNTGELFF. The variable domain in full, completed from reference TRBV7-8 and TRBJ2-2, reads GAGVSQSPRYKVAKRGQDVALRCDPISGHVSLFWYQQALGQGPEFLTYFQNEAQLDKSGLPSDRFFAERPEGSVSTLKIQRTQQEDSAVYLCASSPQRPGLVNTGELFFGEGSRLTVL.

The chain combines TRBV28 with TRBJ2-3; 8 bases map to TRBD2. Germline V CDR1 and CDR2: MDHEN, SYDVKM. The CDR3 spans 15 residues. The V segment lost 8 bases and the J segment 3 bases; nucleotides outside the gene matches: 10. The CDR3 bases are TGTGCCAGCCATTTCGGGGGGGCCAAGACAGATACGCAGTATTTT. Encoded protein: CASHFGGAKTDTQYF.

This clonotype was counted many times. The rearrangement joins TRBV28 to TRBJ2-1, with 10 positions matching TRBD2. The germline CDR1 and CDR2 sequences are MDHEN and SYDVKM. V was clipped by 6 bases and J by 4 bases; unmatched bases: 18. This CDR3 comprises 19 residues. The CDR3 DNA sequence: TGTGCCAGCAGCACGTGGGAGGGGCTAGCGGGAGATAGGTACAATGAGCAGTTCTTC. Residues: CASSTWEGLAGDRYNEQFF. Supplemented by reference TRBV28 and TRBJ2-1, the full variable domain reads DVKVTQSSRYLVKRTGEKVFLECVQDMDHENMFWYRQDPGLGLRLIYFSYDVKMKEKGDIPEGYSVSREKKERFSLILESASTNQTSMYLCASSTWEGLAGDRYNEQFFGPGTRLTVL.

This clonotype was observed a handful of times. V gene TRBV7-2 combines with J gene TRBJ1-1; D is undetermined. The CDR3 loop spans 15 amino acids. The germline CDR1 and CDR2 sequences are SGHTA and FQGNSA. The V gene lost 5 bases and the J gene lost 1 base, with 14 bases spanning the gap. CDR3 nucleotides: TGTGCCAGCAGCGACACCGGCGGTCCGAACACTGAAGCTTTCTTT. Its protein is CASSDTGGPNTEAFF.

Ten or more counts support this clonotype. This rearrangement joins TRBV7-2 to TRBJ1-2; no reliable D call. The CDR3 has 17 amino acids. V dropped 0 bases and J dropped 4 bases, with 18 bases sitting between them. The germline V gene has CDR1 SGHTA and CDR2 FQGNSA. The CDR3 DNA sequence: TGTGCCAGCAGCTTAGCATCTTGGCAAATCGGGAGCTATGGCTACACCTTC. This sequence encodes CASSLASWQIGSYGYTF.

This clonotype was recorded many times. This sequence joins TRBV28 and TRBJ1-1; D remains ambiguous. Trimming pared 7 bases from V and 1 base from J, leaving 7 bases between. Germline V gene lookup returns CDR1 MDHEN and CDR2 SYDVKM. The length of the CDR3 is 12 residues. The CDR3 nucleotides read TGTGCCAGCAACTCGGGGAACACTGAAGCTTTCTTT. Its translation is CASNSGNTEAFF.

This clonotype was counted ten times or more. The chain recombines TRBV28 with TRBJ1-5; D not certain. Germline loops: CDR1 MDHEN, CDR2 SYDVKM. Trimming removed 2 bases at V and 3 bases at J, with 2 bases between. The CDR3 runs to 12 residues. The CDR3 coding sequence is TGTGCCAGCAGTTTAATCAATCAGCCCCAGCATTTT. It translates to CASSLINQPQHF.

The CDR3: CASSLMGGPNQPQHF. The CDR3, as DNA: TGTGCCAGCAGTTTAATGGGGGGACCTAATCAGCCCCAGCATTTT. The gene calls are TRBV28 and TRBJ1-5; possibly TRBD1 for D (5 bases). V lost 2 bases, J lost 4 bases, and 12 bases lay in between. Germline CDR1 and CDR2: MDHEN and SYDVKM. The CDR3 consists of 15 residues.

This clonotype turned up a few times. This chain links TRBV20-1 with TRBJ2-1; 7 bases line up with TRBD2. CDR1 and CDR2 from the germline V gene are DFQATT and SNEGSKA (reference sequence). Trimming took 6 bases from V and 10 from J; bases not matched to a gene: 9. The CDR3 has 12 amino acids. In DNA form, the CDR3 reads TGCAGTGCAACCCCACTAGCGACCGAGCAGTTCTTC. As protein: CSATPLATEQFF.

This clonotype was detected many times. The chain has TRBV7-2 and TRBJ2-6, with TRBD2 matching over 8 bases. Germline CDR1 is SGHTA and CDR2 is FQGNSA. CDR3 length: 19 residues. Trimming cost V 1 base and J 0 bases; bases outside gene matches: 8. In DNA, the CDR3 is TGTGCCAGCAGCTTAGACATTCCAGCGGGAGTCTCTGGGGCCAACGTCCTGACTTTC. Translated, it gives CASSLDIPAGVSGANVLTF.

This clonotype was detected a few times. The rearrangement uses TRBV27 and TRBJ2-1, with D perhaps TRBD1 or TRBD2 (5 bases each). The CDR3 consists of 14 residues. Germline CDR1 MNHEY, CDR2 SMNVEV (reference sequence). Trimming shortened V by 3 bases and J by 5 bases, and 11 bases separated the two germline ends. CDR3 sequence: CASSFPGRHNEQFF. DNA for the CDR3: TGTGCCAGCAGTTTTCCGGGGCGACACAATGAGCAGTTCTTC.

V usage is TRBV6-5 and J usage is TRBJ2-3; D gene unclear. The ends were cut back, 5 bases at V and 1 base at J, with 10 bases in the middle. The CDR3 loop spans 14 amino acids. CDR1 MNHEY and CDR2 SVGAGI come from the germline V gene. The DNA for the CDR3 is TGTGCCAGCAGTCAGACCTGGGGCACAGATACGCAGTATTTT. It encodes CASSQTWGTDTQYF.

Here the CDR3 reads CASSLRSAANTEAFF. CDR3 sequence (DNA): TGTGCCAGCAGCTTAAGGTCAGCGGCGAACACTGAAGCTTTCTTT. The V gene is TRBV7-2, the J gene TRBJ1-1; D ambiguous. Germline assignment: CDR1 SGHTA and CDR2 FQGNSA. The CDR3 is 15 amino acids. V was shortened by 2 bases and J by 1 base, with 11 bases between the two germline ends. The variable domain in full, with the rest retrieved from reference TRBV7-2 and TRBJ1-1, is GAGVSQSPSNKVTEKGKDVELRCDPISGHTALYWYRQSLGQGLEFLIYFQGNSAPDKSGLPSDRFSAERTGGSVSTLTIQRTQQEDSAVYLCASSLRSAANTEAFFGQGTRLTVV.

This clonotype was picked up a small number of times. J is TRBJ1-1 and V is TRBV29-1, with TRBD1 matching 9 bases. Germline V gives CDR1 SQVTM, CDR2 ANQGSEA. V shed 4 bases and J 4 bases; nucleotides not matched to a gene: 7. The CDR3 contains 14 residues. CDR3 nucleotides: TGCAGCGTTGCTCACAGGGGGCGAGGCACTGAAGCTTTCTTT. Protein: CSVAHRGRGTEAFF.

The rearrangement joins TRBV6-1 to TRBJ1-5; 9 nucleotides align to TRBD1. CDR3 length equals 18 residues. Trimming took 0 bases from V and 0 from J; bases not matched to a gene: 6. The V gene's germline CDR1 is MNHNS and CDR2 SASEGT. CDR3 in DNA: TGTGCCAGCAGTGAAGCGGACAGGGGCGGTTATAGCAATCAGCCCCAGCATTTT. Protein sequence: CASSEADRGGYSNQPQHF.

The chain carries TRBV12-3 or TRBV12-4 and TRBJ2-1; tentative D call: TRBD1 (5 bases). This CDR3 spans 14 amino acids. Trimming shortened V by 6 bases and J by 5 bases, and 14 bases separated the two germline ends. The DNA of the CDR3 is TGTGCCAGCAGCCATCAGGGAAGTGACAATGAGCAGTTCTTC. It specifies CASSHQGSDNEQFF.